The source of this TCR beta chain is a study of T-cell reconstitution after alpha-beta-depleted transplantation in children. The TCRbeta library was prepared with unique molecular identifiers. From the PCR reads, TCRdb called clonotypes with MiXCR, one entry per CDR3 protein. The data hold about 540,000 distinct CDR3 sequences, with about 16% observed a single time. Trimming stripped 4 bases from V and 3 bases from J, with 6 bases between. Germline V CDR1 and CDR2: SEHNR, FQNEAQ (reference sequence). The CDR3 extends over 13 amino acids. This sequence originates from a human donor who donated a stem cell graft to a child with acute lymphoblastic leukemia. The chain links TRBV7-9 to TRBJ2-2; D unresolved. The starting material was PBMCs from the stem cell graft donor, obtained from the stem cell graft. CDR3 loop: CASSSTDTGELFF. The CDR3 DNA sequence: TGTGCCAGCAGCTCTACAGACACCGGGGAGCTGTTTTTT.